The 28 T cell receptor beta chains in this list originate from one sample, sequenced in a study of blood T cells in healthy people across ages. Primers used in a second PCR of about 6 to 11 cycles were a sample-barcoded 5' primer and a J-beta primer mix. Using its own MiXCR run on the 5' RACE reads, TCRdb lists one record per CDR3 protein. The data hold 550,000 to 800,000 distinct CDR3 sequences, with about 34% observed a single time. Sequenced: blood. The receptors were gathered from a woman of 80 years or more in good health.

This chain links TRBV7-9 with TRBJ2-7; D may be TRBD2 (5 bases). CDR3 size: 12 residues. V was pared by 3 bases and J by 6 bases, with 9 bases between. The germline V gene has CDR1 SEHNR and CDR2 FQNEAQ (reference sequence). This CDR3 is CASSFGESEQYF. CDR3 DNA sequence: TGTGCCAGCAGCTTCGGGGAAAGCGAGCAGTACTTC.

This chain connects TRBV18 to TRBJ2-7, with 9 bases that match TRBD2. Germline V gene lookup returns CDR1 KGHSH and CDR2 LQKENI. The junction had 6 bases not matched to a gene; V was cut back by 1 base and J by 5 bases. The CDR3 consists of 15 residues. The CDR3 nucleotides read TGTGCCAGCTCACCACGGGCGGGGGGGCTGAACGAGCAGTACTTC. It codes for CASSPRAGGLNEQYF.

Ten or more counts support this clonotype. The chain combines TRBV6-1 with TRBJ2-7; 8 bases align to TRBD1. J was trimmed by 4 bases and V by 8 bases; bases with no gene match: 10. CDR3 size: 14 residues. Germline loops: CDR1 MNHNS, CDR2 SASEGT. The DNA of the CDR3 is TGTGCCAGCGGGGTCGACAGGGGTCGATACGAGCAGTACTTC. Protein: CASGVDRGRYEQYF.

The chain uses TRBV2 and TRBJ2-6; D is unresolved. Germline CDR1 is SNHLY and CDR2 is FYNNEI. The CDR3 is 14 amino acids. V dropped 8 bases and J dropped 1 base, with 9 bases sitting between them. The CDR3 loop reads CASGMGSGANVLTF. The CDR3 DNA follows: TGTGCCAGCGGGATGGGTTCTGGGGCCAACGTCCTGACTTTC. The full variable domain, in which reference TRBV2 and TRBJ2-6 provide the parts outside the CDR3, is EPEVTQTPSHQVTQMGQEVILRCVPISNHLYFYWYRQILGQKVEFLVSFYNNEISEKSEIFDDQFSVERPDGSNFTLKIRSTKLEDSAMYFCASGMGSGANVLTFGAGSRLTVL.

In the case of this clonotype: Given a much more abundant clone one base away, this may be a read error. This CDR3 is CASSPAGGEQFF. The DNA of the CDR3 is TGTGCCAGCAGCCCCGCAGGTGGGGAGCAGTTCTTC. The chain has TRBV7-2 and TRBJ2-1; D gene ambiguous. Trimming cost V 5 bases and J 10 bases, with 12 bases left between them. There are 12 residues in the CDR3. The germline V gene encodes CDR1 SGHTA and CDR2 FQGNSA.

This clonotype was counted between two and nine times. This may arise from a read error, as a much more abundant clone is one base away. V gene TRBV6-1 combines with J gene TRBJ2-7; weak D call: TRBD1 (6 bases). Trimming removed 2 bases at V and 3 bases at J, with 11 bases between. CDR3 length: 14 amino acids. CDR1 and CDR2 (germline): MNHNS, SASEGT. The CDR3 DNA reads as TGTGCCAGCAGTGAATACAGGGCGAGCTACGAGCAGTACTTC. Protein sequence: CASSEYRASYEQYF.

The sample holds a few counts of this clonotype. DNA for the CDR3: TGTGCCAGCAGTTTAGTAACAGGGATTTACTCACCCCTCCACTTT. Protein product: CASSLVTGIYSPLHF. The chain couples TRBV28 to TRBJ1-6, with D perhaps TRBD1 (6 bases). The CDR3 has 15 amino acids. Germline V lookup: CDR1 MDHEN, CDR2 SYDVKM. The V and J ends lost 2 bases and 10 bases respectively, with 15 bases between them.

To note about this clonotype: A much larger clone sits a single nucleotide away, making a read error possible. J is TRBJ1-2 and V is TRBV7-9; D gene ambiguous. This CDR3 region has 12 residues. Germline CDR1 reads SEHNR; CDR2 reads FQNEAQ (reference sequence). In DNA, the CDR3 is TGTGCCAGCAGCTCGCGGACTTATGGCCACACCTTC. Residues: CASSSRTYGHTF.

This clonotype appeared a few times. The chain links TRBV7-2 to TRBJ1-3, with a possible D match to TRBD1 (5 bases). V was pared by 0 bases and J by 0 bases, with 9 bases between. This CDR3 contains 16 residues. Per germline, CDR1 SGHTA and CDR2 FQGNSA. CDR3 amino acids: CASSLAGRNSGNTIYF. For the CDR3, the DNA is TGTGCCAGCAGCTTAGCGGGACGGAACTCTGGAAACACCATATATTTT. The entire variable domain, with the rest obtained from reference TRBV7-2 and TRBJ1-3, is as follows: GAGVSQSPSNKVTEKGKDVELRCDPISGHTALYWYRQSLGQGLEFLIYFQGNSAPDKSGLPSDRFSAERTGGSVSTLTIQRTQQEDSAVYLCASSLAGRNSGNTIYFGEGSWLTVV.

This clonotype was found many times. CDR3 residues: CAWSSARGRGDEQFF. CDR3 sequence (DNA): TGTGCCTGGAGTTCCGCTAGGGGCAGGGGGGATGAGCAGTTCTTC. J is TRBJ2-1 and V is TRBV30, with D maybe TRBD1 (7 bases). The CDR3 is 15 residues long. V was trimmed by 2 bases and J by 8 bases, leaving 19 bases between them. Per germline, CDR1 GTSNPN and CDR2 SVGIG (reference sequence).

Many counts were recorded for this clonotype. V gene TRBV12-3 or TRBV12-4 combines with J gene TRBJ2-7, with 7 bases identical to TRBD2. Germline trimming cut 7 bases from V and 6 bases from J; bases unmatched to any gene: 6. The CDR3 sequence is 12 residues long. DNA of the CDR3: TGTGCCAGCAATTGGGGAGGGAGCGAGCAGTACTTC. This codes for CASNWGGSEQYF.

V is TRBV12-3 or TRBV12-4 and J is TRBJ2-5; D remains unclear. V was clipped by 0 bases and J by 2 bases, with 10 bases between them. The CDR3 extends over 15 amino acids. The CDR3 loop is CASSLAIAEQETQYF. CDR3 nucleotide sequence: TGTGCCAGCAGTTTAGCGATCGCTGAACAAGAGACCCAGTACTTC.

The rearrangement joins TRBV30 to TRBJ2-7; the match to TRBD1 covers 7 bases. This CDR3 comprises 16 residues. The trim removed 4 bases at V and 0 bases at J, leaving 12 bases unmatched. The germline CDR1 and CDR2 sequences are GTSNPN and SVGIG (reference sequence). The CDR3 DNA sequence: TGTGCCTGGACCCCCTTACGGACAGGACTCTCCTACGAGCAGTACTTC. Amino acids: CAWTPLRTGLSYEQYF.

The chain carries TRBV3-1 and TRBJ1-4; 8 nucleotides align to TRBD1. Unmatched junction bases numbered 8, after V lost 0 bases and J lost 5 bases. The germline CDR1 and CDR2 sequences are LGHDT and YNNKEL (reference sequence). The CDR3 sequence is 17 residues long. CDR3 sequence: CASSQDLVTGANEKLFF. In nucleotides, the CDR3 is TGTGCCAGCAGCCAAGATCTCGTGACAGGGGCAAATGAAAAACTGTTTTTT.

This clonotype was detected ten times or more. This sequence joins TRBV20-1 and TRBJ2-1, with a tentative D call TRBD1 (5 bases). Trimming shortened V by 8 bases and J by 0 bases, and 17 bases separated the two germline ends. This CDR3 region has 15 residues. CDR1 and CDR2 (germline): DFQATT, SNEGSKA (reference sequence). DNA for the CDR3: TGCAGTCTAGACAGCGAGGCCTTCTCCTACAATGAGCAGTTCTTC. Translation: CSLDSEAFSYNEQFF.

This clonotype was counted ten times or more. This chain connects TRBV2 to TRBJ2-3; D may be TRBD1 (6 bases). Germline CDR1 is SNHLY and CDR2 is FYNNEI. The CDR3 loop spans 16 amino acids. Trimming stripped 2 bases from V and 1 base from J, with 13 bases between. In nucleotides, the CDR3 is TGTGCCAGCAGTGAAAGCAGGGGTGTAGGCACAGATACGCAGTATTTT. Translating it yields CASSESRGVGTDTQYF.

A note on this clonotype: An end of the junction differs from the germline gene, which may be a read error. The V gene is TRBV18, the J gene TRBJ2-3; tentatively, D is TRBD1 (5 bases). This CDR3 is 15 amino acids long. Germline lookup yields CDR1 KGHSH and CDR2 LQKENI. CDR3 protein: CASSPVQGGTGTQYF. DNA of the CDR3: TGCGCCAGCTCACCGGTGCAGGGTGGCACAGGTACGCAGTATTTT.

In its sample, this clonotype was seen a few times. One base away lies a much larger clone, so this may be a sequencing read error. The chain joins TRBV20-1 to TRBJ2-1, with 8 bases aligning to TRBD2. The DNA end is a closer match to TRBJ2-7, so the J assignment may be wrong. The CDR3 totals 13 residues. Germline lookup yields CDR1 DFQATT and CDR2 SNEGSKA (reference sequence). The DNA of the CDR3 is TGCAGCTCACCCGGGGGGGCCTACAATGAGCAGTACTTC. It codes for CSSPGGAYNEQYF.

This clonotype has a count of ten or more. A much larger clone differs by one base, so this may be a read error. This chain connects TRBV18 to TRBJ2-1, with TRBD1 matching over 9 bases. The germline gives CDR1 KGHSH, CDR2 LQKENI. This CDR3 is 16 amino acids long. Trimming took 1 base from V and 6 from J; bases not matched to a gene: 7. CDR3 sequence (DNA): TGTGCCAGCTCACCACTCGACAGGGGGAAGGGCAATGAGCAGTTCTTC. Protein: CASSPLDRGKGNEQFF.

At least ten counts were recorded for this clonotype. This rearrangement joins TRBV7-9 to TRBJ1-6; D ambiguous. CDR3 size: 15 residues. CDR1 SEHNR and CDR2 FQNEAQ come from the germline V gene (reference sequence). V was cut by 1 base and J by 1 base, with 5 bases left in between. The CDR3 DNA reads TGTGCCAGCAGCTTAGGGAATTCCTATAATTCACCCCTCCACTTT. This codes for CASSLGNSYNSPLHF.

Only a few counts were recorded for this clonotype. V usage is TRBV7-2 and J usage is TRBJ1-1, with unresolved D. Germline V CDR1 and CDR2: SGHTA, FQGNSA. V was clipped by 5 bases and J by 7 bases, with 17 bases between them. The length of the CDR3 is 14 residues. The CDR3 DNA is TGTGCCAGCAGCCCGGGTGGGGTTCAGAATGAAGCTTTCTTT. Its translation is CASSPGGVQNEAFF.

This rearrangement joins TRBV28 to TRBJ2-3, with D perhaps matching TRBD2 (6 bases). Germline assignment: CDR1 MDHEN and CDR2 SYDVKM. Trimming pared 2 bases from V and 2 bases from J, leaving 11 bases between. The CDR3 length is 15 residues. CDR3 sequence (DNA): TGTGCCAGCAGTTTAGTACGGGGGAACACAGATACGCAGTATTTT. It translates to CASSLVRGNTDTQYF.

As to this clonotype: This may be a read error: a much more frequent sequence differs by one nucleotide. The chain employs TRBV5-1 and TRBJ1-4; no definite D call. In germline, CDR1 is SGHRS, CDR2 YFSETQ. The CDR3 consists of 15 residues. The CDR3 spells CASRGTWGTNEKRFF. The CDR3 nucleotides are TGCGCCAGCAGGGGTACCTGGGGAACTAATGAAAAACGGTTTTTT. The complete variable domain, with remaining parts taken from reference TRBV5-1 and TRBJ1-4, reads KAGVTQTPRYLIKTRGQQVTLSCSPISGHRSVSWYQQTPGQGLQFLFEYFSETQRNKGNFPGRFSGRQFSNSRSEMNVSTLELGDSALYLCASRGTWGTNEKRFFGSGTQLSVL.

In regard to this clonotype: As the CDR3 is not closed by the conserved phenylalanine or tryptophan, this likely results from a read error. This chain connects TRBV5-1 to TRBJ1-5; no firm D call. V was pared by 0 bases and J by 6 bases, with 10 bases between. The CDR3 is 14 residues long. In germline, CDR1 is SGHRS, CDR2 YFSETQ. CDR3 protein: CASSLEGRSQPQHC. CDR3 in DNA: TGCGCCAGCAGCTTGGAGGGCCGTTCTCAGCCCCAGCATTGT.

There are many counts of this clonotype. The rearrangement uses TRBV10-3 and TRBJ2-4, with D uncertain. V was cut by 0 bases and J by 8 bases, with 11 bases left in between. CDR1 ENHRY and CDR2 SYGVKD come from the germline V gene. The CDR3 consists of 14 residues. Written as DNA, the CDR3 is TGTGCCATCAGTGAGTCCTTGGGGTTCGACATTCAGTACTTC. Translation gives CAISESLGFDIQYF.

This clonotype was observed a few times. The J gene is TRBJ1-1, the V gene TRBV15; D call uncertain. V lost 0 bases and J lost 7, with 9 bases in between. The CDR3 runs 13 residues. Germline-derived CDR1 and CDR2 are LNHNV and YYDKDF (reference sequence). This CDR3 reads CATSRDRWDEAFF. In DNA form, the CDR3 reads TGTGCCACCAGCAGAGATCGATGGGATGAAGCTTTCTTT.

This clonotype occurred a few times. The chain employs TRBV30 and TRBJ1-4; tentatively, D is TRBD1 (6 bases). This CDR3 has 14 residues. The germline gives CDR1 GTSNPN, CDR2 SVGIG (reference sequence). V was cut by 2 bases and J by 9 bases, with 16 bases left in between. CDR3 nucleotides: TGTGCCTGGAGTCTCCCACCACAGGGTAAAAAACTGTTTTTT. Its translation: CAWSLPPQGKKLFF. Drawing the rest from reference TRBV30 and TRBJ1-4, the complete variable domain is SQTIHQWPATLVQPVGSPLSLECTVEGTSNPNLYWYRQAAGRGLQLLFYSVGIGQISSEVPQNLSASRPQDRQFILSSKKLLLSDSGFYLCAWSLPPQGKKLFFGSGTQLSVL.

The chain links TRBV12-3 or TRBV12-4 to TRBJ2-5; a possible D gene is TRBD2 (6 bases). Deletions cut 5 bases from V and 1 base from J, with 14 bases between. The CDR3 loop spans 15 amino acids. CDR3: CASSDRNSGQETQYF. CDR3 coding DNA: TGTGCCAGCAGTGACAGAAATAGCGGCCAAGAGACCCAGTACTTC.